The 21 T cell receptor beta chains presented below share a single source sample, sequenced in a study of shared clonotypes between healthy human individuals. Sequencing used immunoSEQ multiplex PCR; TCRdb keeps in-frame clones, though not all of them. The sample has 950,000 to 1,300,000 clones, about 70% seen once. The sequenced sample was memory CD4+ T cells sorted from blood. The subset here: CD45RA-negative fraction. These receptors all stem from a man between 18 and 29 years old in good health.

V is TRBV4-3 and J is TRBJ2-7; 13 bases match TRBD2. J lost 7 bases, V lost 0 bases, and 12 bases had no gene match. Germline-derived CDR1 and CDR2 are LGHNA and YSLEER. This CDR3 spans 18 amino acids. CDR3 sequence reads: CASSQEVPGLAGVREQYF. CDR3 coding DNA: TGCGCCAGCAGCCAAGAGGTTCCCGGACTAGCGGGAGTGAGGGAGCAGTACTTC.

The chain recombines TRBV6-5 with TRBJ2-6, with D possibly TRBD2 on 6 matching bases. Germline CDR1 MNHEY, CDR2 SVGAGI. V was clipped by 5 bases and J by 1 base, with 6 bases between them. The CDR3 is made up of 14 amino acids. The CDR3 DNA reads TGTGCCAGCAGTCGGGGGTCTGGGGCCAACGTCCTGACTTTC. This gives the protein CASSRGSGANVLTF.

With regard to this clone: Different DNA sequences within this sample yield the same CDR3. This chain links TRBV18 with TRBJ2-2; D might be TRBD2 (5 bases). This CDR3 region has 16 residues. CDR1 is KGHSH, CDR2 LQKENI, per germline. Trimming took 3 bases from V and 0 from J, leaving 11 bases between them. The CDR3 region has the DNA TGTGCCAGCTCACCTAATTCGGGGACGAACACCGGGGAGCTGTTTTTT. Translated: CASSPNSGTNTGELFF.

For this clone: Other DNA sequences in this specimen translate into the identical CDR3. V and J are TRBV7-2 and TRBJ2-3; D uncertain. Germline assignment: CDR1 SGHTA and CDR2 FQGNSA. CDR3 size: 12 residues. V was trimmed by 5 bases and J by 6 bases, leaving 9 bases between them. The CDR3 reads CASSPRKDTQYF. The CDR3 region has the DNA TGTGCCAGCAGCCCACGCAAGGATACGCAGTATTTT.

This clone was seen just once. The V call is TRBV7-3, the J call TRBJ2-3; D perhaps matches TRBD1 (6 bases). Trimming stripped 5 bases from V and 5 bases from J, with 14 bases between. Germline V gene lookup returns CDR1 SGHTA and CDR2 FQGTGA. The CDR3 contains 14 residues. As DNA, the CDR3 is TGTGCCAGCAGCCTCTTGGGGGCAGGAGATACGCAGTATTTT. Protein: CASSLLGAGDTQYF.

This chain links TRBV11-2 with TRBJ1-1; unclear D gene. CDR3 length: 13 residues. Germline CDR1 SGHAT, CDR2 FQNNGV. V lost 1 base and J 5 bases, leaving 8 bases between the germline ends. CDR3 sequence (DNA): TGTGCCAGCAGCTTAGTGCTGCAAACTGAAGCTTTCTTT. As protein: CASSLVLQTEAFF.

J is TRBJ2-6 and V is TRBV7-9; D might be TRBD1 (5 bases). The length of the CDR3 is 17 residues. The ends were cut back, 4 bases at V and 0 bases at J, with 13 bases in the middle. CDR1 and CDR2 (germline): SEHNR, FQNEAQ (reference sequence). The CDR3 DNA reads TGTGCCAGCAGCTCGACAGTGCTGGACTCTGGGGCCAACGTCCTGACTTTC. Residues: CASSSTVLDSGANVLTF.

V is TRBV2 and J is TRBJ2-2, with TRBD1 as a possible D gene (6 bases). This CDR3 contains 13 residues. Trimming removed 6 bases at V and 5 bases at J, with 10 bases between. Germline CDR1 reads SNHLY; CDR2 reads FYNNEI. The CDR3 DNA reads TGTGCCAGCAGGAAGACAGGAACCGGGGAGCTGTTTTTT. It codes for CASRKTGTGELFF.

V usage is TRBV15 and J usage is TRBJ2-5, with D unresolved. V was clipped by 0 bases and J by 1 base, with 9 bases between them. CDR3 length: 15 residues. Germline V lookup: CDR1 LNHNV, CDR2 YYDKDF (reference sequence). CDR3 bases: TGTGCCACCAGCAGAGATAAGGCGGTCCAAGAGACCCAGTACTTC. Protein: CATSRDKAVQETQYF.

CDR3 sequence: CASSSGTLAATNEKLFF. The CDR3 nucleotides are TGTGCCAGCAGCTCCGGGACACTGGCAGCAACTAATGAAAAACTGTTTTTT. The rearrangement links TRBV7-9 to TRBJ1-4; D may be TRBD1 (6 bases). V shed 4 bases and J shed 0 bases, with 15 bases lying between them. The CDR3 totals 17 residues. CDR1 and CDR2 (germline): SEHNR, FQNEAQ (reference sequence).

On this clone itself: Other DNA sequences in the sample encode the same CDR3. This rearrangement joins TRBV30 to TRBJ1-6, with D maybe TRBD1 (5 bases). From germline, CDR1 is GTSNPN and CDR2 SVGIG (reference sequence). This CDR3 is 13 amino acids long. Trimming pared 3 bases from V and 6 bases from J, leaving 9 bases between. CDR3 in amino acids: CAWRPGRNSPLHF. DNA for the CDR3: TGTGCCTGGAGGCCGGGACGTAATTCACCCCTCCACTTT.

The chain combines TRBV5-6 with TRBJ1-3; TRBD1 might be the D (5 bases). V gave up 2 bases and J gave up 0 bases, with 21 bases separating them. The CDR3 spans 19 residues. Germline V gives CDR1 SGHDT, CDR2 YYEEEE. The CDR3 DNA reads as TGTGCCAGCAGCTTAAGACAGTCTCCACTCTCTCTCTCTGGAAACACCATATATTTT. Its translation: CASSLRQSPLSLSGNTIYF.

This clone was observed once. The CDR3 is CASSPQGGGWGNIQYF. The DNA for the CDR3 is TGTGCCAGCAGCCCCCAGGGTGGAGGGTGGGGAAACATTCAGTACTTC. This chain links TRBV11-2 with TRBJ2-4, with D perhaps TRBD2 (6 bases). The V end was cut by 5 bases, the J end by 6 bases, with 20 bases between. This CDR3 region has 16 residues. Germline V gene lookup returns CDR1 SGHAT and CDR2 FQNNGV.

This clone was seen a handful of times. Other nucleotide sequences in the sample specify the same CDR3. V usage is TRBV29-1 and J usage is TRBJ1-1, with D hard to call. This CDR3 spans 14 amino acids. The germline V gene encodes CDR1 SQVTM and CDR2 ANQGSEA. With 1 base removed from V and 0 bases from J, the gap between germline ends came to 9 bases. The CDR3: CSVEGGTLNTEAFF. The CDR3 DNA reads as TGCAGCGTTGAAGGGGGAACCTTGAACACTGAAGCTTTCTTT.

This chain connects TRBV28 to TRBJ2-3; 8 bases line up with TRBD1. The germline gives CDR1 MDHEN, CDR2 SYDVKM. V was pared by 5 bases and J by 2 bases, with 9 bases of the junction left unmatched. This CDR3 comprises 16 residues. In DNA form, the CDR3 reads TGTGCCAGCAGTCAAGCCCGGACAGGGATCACAGATACGCAGTATTTT. It translates to CASSQARTGITDTQYF.

As concerns this clone: Other nucleotide sequences from this sample produce the same CDR3. The chain is built from TRBV30 and TRBJ1-5; no reliable D call. Per the germline V gene, CDR1 is GTSNPN and CDR2 is SVGIG (reference sequence). V gave up 0 bases and J gave up 2 bases, with 5 bases separating them. The CDR3 runs 13 residues. In DNA, the CDR3 is TGTGCCTGGAGTGTAAACGGCAATCAGCCCCAGCATTTT. Its protein product is CAWSVNGNQPQHF.

The V call is TRBV5-5, the J call TRBJ2-7; TRBD2 might be the D (5 bases). Germline lookup yields CDR1 SGHKS and CDR2 YYEKEE (reference sequence). Between the trimmed V and J ends, which lost 1 base and 2 bases, there was a span of 13 bases. The CDR3 is made up of 15 amino acids. The CDR3: CASSLSGSLTYEQYF. As DNA, the CDR3 is TGTGCCAGCAGCTTGTCGGGGAGCTTGACCTACGAGCAGTACTTC.

The rearrangement links TRBV19 to TRBJ2-5; 11 bases fit TRBD2. The J segment lost 2 bases and the V segment lost 2 bases, leaving 7 bases of the junction unmatched. The CDR3 extends over 17 amino acids. The germline CDR1 and CDR2 sequences are LNHDA and SQIVND (reference sequence). CDR3 in DNA: TGTGCCAGTAGTATAAGGCTAGCGGGAGGTCTGCAAGAGACCCAGTACTTC. Translated: CASSIRLAGGLQETQYF.

The CDR3 nucleotides are TGTGCCAGTACGGACAGGGGCGTCACTGAAGCTTTCTTT. Residues: CASTDRGVTEAFF. J is TRBJ1-1 and V is TRBV19, with 9 bases lining up with TRBD1. Trimming cost V 7 bases and J 4 bases; bases outside gene matches: 4. CDR1 is LNHDA and CDR2 is SQIVND in the germline V gene (reference sequence). The length of the CDR3 is 13 residues.

This clone was seen repeatedly, ten times or more. The rearrangement uses TRBV10-3 and TRBJ2-3; 11 bases agree with TRBD2. V gave up 2 bases and J gave up 1 base; unmatched junction bases: 5. The CDR3 runs to 17 residues. Looked up from germline, CDR1 is ENHRY and CDR2 is SYGVKD. The CDR3 loop reads CAISEPLAGGGTDTQYF. The CDR3 DNA is TGTGCCATCAGTGAGCCTTTAGCGGGGGGGGGCACAGATACGCAGTATTTT.

The chain employs TRBV7-9 and TRBJ2-5; 9 bases line up with TRBD1. The CDR3 spans 15 residues. Per germline, CDR1 SEHNR and CDR2 FQNEAQ (reference sequence). Trimming took 1 base from V and 5 from J; bases not matched to a gene: 5. CDR3 DNA sequence: TGTGCCAGCAGCTTAGACAGGGGGCTACGTGAGACCCAGTACTTC. It codes for CASSLDRGLRETQYF.